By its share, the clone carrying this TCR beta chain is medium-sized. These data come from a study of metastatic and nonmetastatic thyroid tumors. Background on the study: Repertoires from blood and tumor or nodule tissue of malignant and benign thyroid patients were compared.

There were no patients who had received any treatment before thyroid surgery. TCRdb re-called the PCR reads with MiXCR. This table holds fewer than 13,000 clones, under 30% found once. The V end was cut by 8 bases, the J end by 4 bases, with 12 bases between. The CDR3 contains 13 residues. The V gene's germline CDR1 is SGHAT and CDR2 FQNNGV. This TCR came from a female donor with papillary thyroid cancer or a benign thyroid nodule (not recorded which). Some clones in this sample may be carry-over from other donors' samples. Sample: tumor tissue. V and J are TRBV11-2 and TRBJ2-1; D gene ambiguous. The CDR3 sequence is CASGSELYNEQFF. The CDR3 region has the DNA TGTGCCAGCGGCTCAGAGTTATACAATGAGCAGTTCTTC.